What follows describes a single T cell receptor beta chain. Antigen unknown. A read error may produce the germline difference seen at one junction end. The data derive from a study of tumor-infiltrating lymphocytes in primary liver carcinoma. For the study at large: Recorded tumor stage was T1-T3 N0M0, with diameters of about 4.2 to 10 cm. Overall study results and limits: Relative to tumor region pairs, the tumor-adjacent and tumor-blood pairs showed overlap that was lower. All five tumor regions shared only about 7-25% of top clones.

RNA and DNA were co-extracted from about 19-30 mg of unsorted bulk tissue. Donors underwent surgery for histopathologically diagnosed primary liver carcinoma. Starting material of 500 to 600 ng total RNA yielded TCR beta cDNA via a constant-region primer. Slightly modified ARM-PCR with three nested multiplex PCR rounds yielded TCR beta libraries. The opening two PCR rounds, around 10 cycles each, paired TRBV1-TRBV30 forward primers with a C-beta reverse primer. TCRdb analysed the multiplex PCR reads with MiXCR anew, one entry per CDR3 protein. The sample shows around 120,000 distinct CDR3 sequences, approximately 70% of them seen only once. Germline V gene lookup returns CDR1 SGHDT and CDR2 YYEEEE. There are 15 residues in the CDR3.

This sequence was found in a woman in her fifties or sixties with primary liver carcinoma and hepatitis B virus infection. The rearrangement uses TRBV5-6 and TRBJ2-5; the D is unclear. What was sequenced was liver tumor tissue from sampling region 1. Subset defined: tumor region T1, superior pole. The CDR3 DNA is TGTGCCAGCTGCTTGTATACGGTGGGGTTGGAGACCCAGTACTTT. Protein sequence: CASCLYTVGLETQYF.